A single sample gave rise to the 24 T cell receptor beta chains below, sequenced in a study of T cell repertoires in cytomegalovirus infection. These receptors have no known antigen. One entry per CDR3 protein, called by TCRdb with MiXCR from the reads. This table holds under 200,000 distinct CDR3 sequences, roughly a fifth found once. The sample in question was CD8+ T cells from cultured PBMCs, obtained from culture after CMV antigen stimulation. The receptor set was obtained from a human donor in good health (CMV status not recorded). Some clones in this sample may be carry-over from other donors' samples.

The CDR3, as DNA: TGTGCCAGTAGACGTGGGGGGTATCAGCCCCAGCATTTT. Translated: CASRRGGYQPQHF. The chain employs TRBV19 and TRBJ1-5, with D perhaps TRBD1 (5 bases). V lost 6 bases and J lost 5, with 11 bases in between. This CDR3 has 13 amino acids. Germline CDR1 LNHDA, CDR2 SQIVND (reference sequence). Supplemented by reference TRBV19 and TRBJ1-5, the full variable domain reads DGGITQSPKYLFRKEGQNVTLSCEQNLNHDAMYWYRQDPGQGLRLIYYSQIVNDFQKGDIAEGYSVSREKKESFPLTVTSAQKNPTAFYLCASRRGGYQPQHFGDGTRLSIL.

Only one count was recorded for this clonotype. The gene calls are TRBV5-1 and TRBJ2-7, with TRBD1 matching 7 bases. There are 14 residues in the CDR3. The germline V gene encodes CDR1 SGHRS and CDR2 YFSETQ. The junction had 8 bases not matched to a gene; V was cut back by 4 bases and J by 4 bases. Here the CDR3 reads CASSIRQGTYEQYF. CDR3 coding DNA: TGCGCCAGCAGCATCCGACAGGGTACGTACGAGCAGTACTTC. The full variable domain, with the rest looked up from reference TRBV5-1 and TRBJ2-7, is KAGVTQTPRYLIKTRGQQVTLSCSPISGHRSVSWYQQTPGQGLQFLFEYFSETQRNKGNFPGRFSGRQFSNSRSEMNVSTLELGDSALYLCASSIRQGTYEQYFGPGTRLTVT.

V and J are TRBV7-9 and TRBJ1-3; no firm D call. The CDR3 covers 15 residues. V was pared by 4 bases and J by 4 bases, with 14 bases between. The germline V gene encodes CDR1 SEHNR and CDR2 FQNEAQ (reference sequence). CDR3 coding DNA: TGTGCCAGCAGCTCACCCCGGACTGAGGGAAACACCATATATTTT. Protein product: CASSSPRTEGNTIYF.

J is TRBJ1-2 and V is TRBV5-1; possibly TRBD1 for D (6 bases). The length of the CDR3 is 14 residues. V shed 4 bases and J shed 5 bases, with 15 bases lying between them. Germline CDR1 SGHRS, CDR2 YFSETQ. In DNA form, the CDR3 reads TGCGCCAGCAGCGCCGAGGGGGGGAATTATGGCTACACCTTC. Residues: CASSAEGGNYGYTF.

J is TRBJ2-1 and V is TRBV4-3; D gene ambiguous. V was pared by 1 base and J by 9 bases, with 10 bases between. Germline V lookup: CDR1 LGHNA, CDR2 YSLEER. The CDR3 length is 13 residues. The CDR3: CASSQVGSSEQFF. CDR3 sequence (DNA): TGCGCCAGCAGCCAAGTGGGTAGTAGTGAGCAGTTCTTC.

In its sample, this clonotype was seen a few times. The J gene is TRBJ2-7, the V gene TRBV7-8; TRBD2 matches 8 bases. V trimming: 4 bases; J trimming: 9 bases; junction bases outside the gene matches: 11. This CDR3 is 14 amino acids long. Germline CDR1 and CDR2: SGHVS and FQNEAQ. Written as DNA, the CDR3 is TGTGCCAGCAGCTCGGCGGTTGGGGCGGGAGGGCAGTACTTC. It specifies CASSSAVGAGGQYF.

This sequence joins TRBV27 and TRBJ2-2; 8 positions agree with TRBD1. This CDR3 has 18 residues. Germline V gene sequence: CDR1 MNHEY, CDR2 SMNVEV (reference sequence). With 4 bases clipped from V and 0 bases from J, the junction kept 10 bases outside the gene matches. Here the CDR3 DNA reads TGTGCCAGCAGTTCGGACAGGGCCGACCCACCGAACACCGGGGAGCTGTTTTTT. It yields the protein CASSSDRADPPNTGELFF.

This clonotype was found a few times. The chain couples TRBV9 to TRBJ1-1, with a possible D match to TRBD1 (6 bases). V was shortened by 1 base and J by 3 bases, with 13 bases between the two germline ends. CDR3 length equals 15 residues. Germline CDR1 reads SGDLS; CDR2 reads YYNGEE. The CDR3 DNA reads as TGTGCCAGCAGCGTACAGGGGAAGGGTGACACTGAAGCTTTCTTT. This sequence encodes CASSVQGKGDTEAFF.

Regarding this clonotype: A read error may be the cause here, since a much bigger clone is one base away. The chain carries TRBV6-5 and TRBJ2-1; the D is unclear. The CDR3 runs to 10 residues. Germline V gene data show CDR1 as MNHEY and CDR2 as SVGAGI. Trimming took off 4 bases at V and 8 bases at J, with 3 bases between the two ends. The CDR3 spells CASSSYEQFF. The CDR3 DNA reads TGTGCCAGCAGTTCCTATGAGCAGTTCTTC.

The chain is built from TRBV12-3 or TRBV12-4 and TRBJ1-1; D gene uncertain. This CDR3 has 12 residues. V was pared by 6 bases and J by 5 bases, with 10 bases between. The CDR3 reads CASSVQRTEAFF. CDR3 DNA: TGTGCCAGCAGCGTCCAGAGAACTGAAGCTTTCTTT.

V usage is TRBV7-2 and J usage is TRBJ2-3; 8 bases map to TRBD2. V lost 5 bases, J lost 2 bases, and 12 bases stayed unmatched. The V gene's germline CDR1 is SGHTA and CDR2 FQGNSA. This CDR3 is built from 17 residues. CDR3: CASSDPRRGVVTDTQYF. In nucleotides, the CDR3 is TGTGCCAGCAGCGACCCAAGGCGGGGGGTTGTCACAGATACGCAGTATTTT.

This clonotype was counted between two and nine times. This chain uses TRBV4-1 with TRBJ1-5; the match to TRBD1 covers 7 bases. The CDR3 has 15 amino acids. V was pared by 3 bases and J by 4 bases, with 6 bases of the junction left unmatched. Germline-derived CDR1 and CDR2 are MGHRA and YSYEKL. CDR3 sequence reads: CASSHRDSNNQPQHF. The CDR3 nucleotides read TGCGCCAGCAGCCACCGGGACAGCAATAATCAGCCCCAGCATTTT.

The rearrangement uses TRBV19 and TRBJ1-1, with 7 positions matching TRBD1. This CDR3 is 14 amino acids long. The germline CDR1 and CDR2 sequences are LNHDA and SQIVND (reference sequence). V lost 10 bases, J lost 6 bases, and 14 bases stayed unmatched. Here the CDR3 reads CATRRGGGVPEAFF. In nucleotides, the CDR3 is TGTGCCACTCGCAGGGGGGGGGGCGTCCCTGAAGCTTTCTTT.

The chain links TRBV4-3 to TRBJ1-1; D perhaps matches TRBD1 (5 bases). CDR3 length: 17 residues. Between the trimmed V and J ends, which lost 4 bases and 1 base, there was a span of 19 bases. The germline CDR1 and CDR2 sequences are LGHNA and YSLEER. CDR3 loop: CASSLFSGNRRNTEAFF. CDR3 nucleotide sequence: TGCGCCAGCAGCCTCTTCTCAGGGAACAGGAGGAACACTGAAGCTTTCTTT.

The J gene is TRBJ1-5, the V gene TRBV10-3; D not resolved. The CDR3 runs 13 residues. Per germline, CDR1 ENHRY and CDR2 SYGVKD. V lost 4 bases to trimming and J lost 1 base, with 5 bases between them. The CDR3 reads CAISVDSNQPQHF. The CDR3 DNA reads as TGTGCCATCAGTGTGGACAGCAATCAGCCCCAGCATTTT.

J is TRBJ1-1 and V is TRBV27; TRBD1 is a possible D gene (6 bases). This CDR3 comprises 15 residues. Germline V gene sequence: CDR1 MNHEY, CDR2 SMNVEV (reference sequence). Trimming stripped 7 bases from V and 5 bases from J, with 20 bases between. CDR3 sequence: CASNLVQGRRTEAFF. CDR3 nucleotides: TGTGCCAGCAATTTGGTGCAGGGGCGACGGACTGAAGCTTTCTTT.

This clonotype appeared a few times. This chain connects TRBV4-1 to TRBJ1-6; possibly TRBD1 for D (6 bases). Germline V gene sequence: CDR1 MGHRA, CDR2 YSYEKL. The V gene lost 0 bases and the J gene lost 10 bases, with 16 bases spanning the gap. This CDR3 is 16 amino acids long. The CDR3 DNA reads TGCGCCAGCAGCCAAGATTTGGGACACGAATGGTCACCCCTCCACTTT. It is translated as CASSQDLGHEWSPLHF.

This clonotype is termed medium-sized. V is TRBV7-2 and J is TRBJ2-7; possibly TRBD1 or TRBD2 for D (5 bases each). The germline gives CDR1 SGHTA, CDR2 FQGNSA. V lost 0 bases to trimming and J lost 2 bases, with 17 bases between them. The CDR3 runs 17 residues. This CDR3 reads CASSLAQGDPRAYEQYF. Here the CDR3 DNA reads TGTGCCAGCAGCTTAGCGCAAGGGGACCCTCGCGCCTACGAGCAGTACTTC. The variable domain in full, completed from reference TRBV7-2 and TRBJ2-7, reads GAGVSQSPSNKVTEKGKDVELRCDPISGHTALYWYRQSLGQGLEFLIYFQGNSAPDKSGLPSDRFSAERTGGSVSTLTIQRTQQEDSAVYLCASSLAQGDPRAYEQYFGPGTRLTVT.

This chain uses TRBV6-6 with TRBJ2-5; maybe TRBD2 (6 bases). The CDR3 is made up of 15 amino acids. Germline loops: CDR1 MNHNY, CDR2 SVGAGI (reference sequence). The ends were cut back, 6 bases at V and 4 bases at J, with 18 bases in the middle. The CDR3 spells CASRRREMGLETQYF. The CDR3 DNA is TGTGCCAGCAGGCGCCGGGAGATGGGTCTAGAGACCCAGTACTTC.

This clonotype occurred a few times. This chain uses TRBV29-1 with TRBJ2-7; 9 positions match TRBD1. Germline lookup yields CDR1 SQVTM and CDR2 ANQGSEA. This CDR3 spans 13 amino acids. J gave up 6 bases and V 6 bases, and 9 bases lay outside the gene matches. CDR3 sequence reads: CSVPSRDRVEQYF. DNA of the CDR3: TGCAGCGTCCCGTCCCGGGACAGGGTCGAGCAGTACTTC.

Ten or more counts support this clonotype. The chain joins TRBV6-2 or TRBV6-3 to TRBJ1-1, with no clear D. Trimming cost V 7 bases and J 5 bases, with 14 bases left between them. CDR3 length equals 13 residues. In germline, CDR1 is MNHEY, CDR2 SVGEGT. The CDR3 nucleotides are TGTGCCAGCACTCGTTTCCCCGGTACTGAAGCTTTCTTT. Its translation is CASTRFPGTEAFF.

This clonotype showed up just a few times. The chain carries TRBV20-1 and TRBJ2-1, with D perhaps assigned TRBD1 or TRBD2 (5 bases each). V shed 5 bases and J shed 6 bases, with 20 bases lying between them. The germline gives CDR1 DFQATT, CDR2 SNEGSKA (reference sequence). The CDR3 consists of 15 residues. The CDR3 spells CSAATGPHWLNEQFF. As DNA, the CDR3 is TGCAGTGCTGCTACGGGACCACACTGGCTCAATGAGCAGTTCTTC.

A few counts support this clonotype. The chain carries TRBV12-3 or TRBV12-4 and TRBJ2-2; perhaps TRBD2 as D (7 bases). Trimming removed 3 bases from V and 0 bases from J, with 14 bases in between. This CDR3 has 17 amino acids. The DNA of the CDR3 is TGTGCCAGCAGTTTGAACGGGGGGCCTGCGAACACCGGGGAGCTGTTTTTT. Its protein product is CASSLNGGPANTGELFF.

The rearrangement joins TRBV5-5 to TRBJ1-5; TRBD1 aligns across 7 bases. The CDR3 sequence is 15 residues long. The J segment lost 5 bases and the V segment lost 3 bases, leaving 8 bases of the junction unmatched. The germline V gene encodes CDR1 SGHKS and CDR2 YYEKEE (reference sequence). CDR3 bases: TGTGCCAGCAGCTACCACAGGGGCCCCGATCAGCCCCAGCATTTT. It translates to CASSYHRGPDQPQHF.